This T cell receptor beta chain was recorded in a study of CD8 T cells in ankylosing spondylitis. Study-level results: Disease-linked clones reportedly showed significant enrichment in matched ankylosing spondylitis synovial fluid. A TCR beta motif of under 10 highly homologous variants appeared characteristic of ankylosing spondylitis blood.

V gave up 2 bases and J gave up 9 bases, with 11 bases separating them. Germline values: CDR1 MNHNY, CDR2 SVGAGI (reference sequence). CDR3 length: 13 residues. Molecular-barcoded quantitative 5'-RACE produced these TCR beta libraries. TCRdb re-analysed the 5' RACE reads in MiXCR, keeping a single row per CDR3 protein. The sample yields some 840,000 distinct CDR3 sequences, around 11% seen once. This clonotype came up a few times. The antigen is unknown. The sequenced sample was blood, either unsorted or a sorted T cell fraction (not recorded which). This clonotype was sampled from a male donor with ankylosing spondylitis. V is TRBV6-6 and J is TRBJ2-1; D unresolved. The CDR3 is CASSYGSRPEQFF. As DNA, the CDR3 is TGTGCCAGCAGTTACGGGTCTCGCCCTGAGCAGTTCTTC.